Shown below are 28 T cell receptor beta chains from a single sample sequenced in a study of response to subunit inactivated influenza vaccine (dated by TCRdb to between 2017 and 2018). The library was produced with RT-PCR. The run used an Illumina HiSeq 2500. TCRdb took the public reads, trimmed them with fastp at Q25, ran MiXCR for clone calling and kept in-frame beta chains. Each entry is one CDR3 protein sequence, shown with its most common DNA and genes. The sample table contains about 540,000 distinct CDR3 sequences; only one count was recorded for 20% to 25% of them. The ten biggest clones cover 2.8% of the sample. In addition, the sample was reused for a study of T cells expressing NK-cell markers. As that second study puts it: 5'RACE template switching, by which a universal primer site and unique molecular identifiers were added, was used to make TCR beta cDNA libraries.

The material was CD4+ T cells sorted from PBMCs, obtained approximately 12 days after vaccination. The receptors were sampled from a man between 45 and 60 years old who received an inactivated influenza vaccine. Donor details come from another sample of the same person, matched by shared clones.

This clonotype was detected many times. The chain combines TRBV7-8 with TRBJ2-5; D is possibly TRBD1 (6 bases). This CDR3 spans 15 amino acids. Germline V CDR1 and CDR2: SGHVS, FQNEAQ. Trimming removed 5 bases from V and 2 bases from J, with 15 bases in between. The CDR3: CASSPGQNFQETQYF. CDR3 bases: TGTGCCAGCAGCCCAGGACAGAACTTTCAAGAGACCCAGTACTTC.

This clonotype was observed a handful of times. The chain is built from TRBV6-2 or TRBV6-3 and TRBJ2-7; 9 nucleotides match TRBD2. CDR1 is MNHEY and CDR2 is SVGEGT in the germline V gene. V lost 0 bases to trimming and J lost 0 bases; unmatched junction nucleotides: 12. This CDR3 has 19 residues. CDR3 residues: CASSYSSAGGRAGSYEQYF. In DNA, the CDR3 is TGTGCCAGCAGTTACTCGAGTGCAGGCGGGAGGGCCGGCTCCTACGAGCAGTACTTC.

The CDR3 DNA follows: TGTGCCAGCAGTGTAAGCAGATCCTACGAGCAGTACTTC. Its translation is CASSVSRSYEQYF. The V and J genes are TRBV2 and TRBJ2-7; unclear D gene. The germline V and J ends were trimmed by 4 bases and 1 base, with 8 bases remaining between them. CDR1 and CDR2 (germline): SNHLY, FYNNEI. CDR3 length: 13 amino acids.

This chain connects TRBV27 to TRBJ2-7, with TRBD2 matching over 7 bases. Germline V lookup: CDR1 MNHEY, CDR2 SMNVEV (reference sequence). The CDR3 is 15 residues long. V was pared by 7 bases and J by 2 bases, with 11 bases of the junction left unmatched. The CDR3, as DNA: TGTGCCAGCACCTCTCGGTTCGGGGGGACCTACGAGCAGTACTTC. This translates into CASTSRFGGTYEQYF.

This clonotype turned up a few times. This chain uses TRBV29-1 with TRBJ2-7; 7 positions agree with TRBD1. The CDR3 runs to 14 residues. The J segment lost 2 bases and the V segment lost 6 bases, leaving 10 bases of the junction unmatched. The germline V gene encodes CDR1 SQVTM and CDR2 ANQGSEA. The CDR3 nucleotides read TGCAGCGTACTTATCGAACAGGGGCCCTACGAGCAGTACTTC. This translates into CSVLIEQGPYEQYF.

The sample holds a few counts of this clonotype. V is TRBV5-6 and J is TRBJ1-6; D perhaps matches TRBD1 (6 bases). The CDR3 is made up of 15 amino acids. CDR1 and CDR2 from the germline V gene are SGHDT and YYEEEE. The V end lost 4 bases, the J end lost 6 bases, and 14 bases lay between the germline ends. The CDR3 sequence is CASSHWTEPNSPLHF. CDR3 coding DNA: TGTGCCAGCAGCCATTGGACAGAACCTAATTCACCCCTCCACTTT.

This sequence joins TRBV7-8 and TRBJ2-3, with D possibly TRBD2 on 6 matching bases. Trimming removed 10 bases at V and 3 bases at J, with 17 bases between. This CDR3 has 14 residues. Germline assignment: CDR1 SGHVS and CDR2 FQNEAQ. In DNA form, the CDR3 reads TGTGCCATCCTCCTAGTGGAGGGAACAGATACGCAGTATTTT. Translation gives CAILLVEGTDTQYF.

This clonotype was seen more than once but under ten times. The chain links TRBV7-8 to TRBJ2-2; D may be TRBD1 or TRBD2 (5 bases each). Trimming shortened V by 10 bases and J by 0 bases, and 15 bases separated the two germline ends. The germline V gene has CDR1 SGHVS and CDR2 FQNEAQ. The CDR3 is made up of 15 amino acids. In DNA form, the CDR3 reads TGTGCCACCCAATGGGGGTGGGCGAACACCGGGGAGCTGTTTTTT. Its translation is CATQWGWANTGELFF.

The chain recombines TRBV5-4 with TRBJ2-1, with 8 bases aligning to TRBD2. Per germline, CDR1 SGHNT and CDR2 YYREEE (reference sequence). V dropped 4 bases and J dropped 0; count of bases not matched to a gene: 6. The CDR3 is 16 amino acids. CDR3 nucleotides: TGTGCCAGCAGCCCGGGGGGGCCTGGCTCCTACAATGAGCAGTTCTTC. This sequence encodes CASSPGGPGSYNEQFF. The whole variable domain, filled in from reference TRBV5-4 and TRBJ2-1, reads ETGVTQSPTHLIKTRGQQVTLRCSSQSGHNTVSWYQQALGQGPQFIFQYYREEENGRGNFPPRFSGLQFPNYSSELNVNALELDDSALYLCASSPGGPGSYNEQFFGPGTRLTVL.

CDR3 amino acids: CATTGQTYEQYF. Written as DNA, the CDR3 is TGTGCCACCACCGGACAGACCTACGAGCAGTACTTC. This chain uses TRBV28 with TRBJ2-7; perhaps TRBD1 as D (6 bases). CDR3 length: 12 residues. From germline, CDR1 is MDHEN and CDR2 SYDVKM. Trimming took off 10 bases at V and 2 bases at J, with 12 bases between the two ends.

This clonotype has only one observation. In DNA, the CDR3 is TGTGCCATCAGTCAACTAGCGGGAGGGAAAGAGACCCAGTACTTC. It encodes CAISQLAGGKETQYF. The J gene is TRBJ2-5, the V gene TRBV10-3; 13 bases agree with TRBD2. Germline values: CDR1 ENHRY, CDR2 SYGVKD. With V trimmed by 5 bases and J by 3 bases, 3 bases remained unmatched. The CDR3 consists of 15 residues.

The V call is TRBV11-3, the J call TRBJ2-1; D possibly uses TRBD1 or TRBD2 (5 bases each). In germline, CDR1 is SGHNT, CDR2 YENEEA. The length of the CDR3 is 18 residues. V was cut by 0 bases and J by 0 bases, with 15 bases left in between. The CDR3 DNA is TGTGCCAGCAGCTTAGAAAGGGGCGGGCCAGGCTCCTACAATGAGCAGTTCTTC. Encoded protein: CASSLERGGPGSYNEQFF. The full variable domain, rest sourced from reference TRBV11-3 and TRBJ2-1, is EAGVVQSPRYKIIEKKQPVAFWCNPISGHNTLYWYLQNLGQGPELLIRYENEEAVDDSQLPKDRFSAERLKGVDSTLKIQPAELGDSAVYLCASSLERGGPGSYNEQFFGPGTRLTVL.

This clonotype was observed a handful of times. The chain has TRBV5-1 and TRBJ2-7, with TRBD2 as a possible D gene (6 bases). The V end lost 0 bases, the J end lost 6 bases, and 16 bases lay between the germline ends. CDR3 length: 15 amino acids. Germline CDR1 SGHRS, CDR2 YFSETQ. For the CDR3, the DNA is TGCGCCAGCAGCTTGGTGGAGGGGATGAGCGCCGAGCAGTACTTC. Amino acid sequence: CASSLVEGMSAEQYF.

This clonotype was seen a few times. V is TRBV6-2 or TRBV6-3 and J is TRBJ2-2; D unclear. CDR3 length: 14 residues. Trimming stripped 5 bases from V and 2 bases from J, with 9 bases between. The V gene's germline CDR1 is MNHEY and CDR2 SVGEGT. The CDR3 DNA is TGTGCCAGCAGTAAAATGCTAAACACCGGGGAGCTGTTTTTT. Translation: CASSKMLNTGELFF.

The V and J genes are TRBV12-3 or TRBV12-4 and TRBJ1-5, with a possible D match to TRBD1 (6 bases). This CDR3 contains 14 residues. The V end lost 2 bases, the J end lost 6 bases, and 11 bases lay between the germline ends. The CDR3 sequence is CASSLKGGAQPQHF. The CDR3 DNA follows: TGTGCCAGCAGTTTAAAAGGGGGGGCTCAGCCCCAGCATTTT.

In its sample, this clonotype was seen a few times. The V gene is TRBV5-6, the J gene TRBJ2-5; 8 bases map to TRBD2. This CDR3 spans 16 amino acids. Germline assignment: CDR1 SGHDT and CDR2 YYEEEE. Trimming cost V 0 bases and J 5 bases; bases outside gene matches: 9. The CDR3, as DNA: TGTGCCAGCAGCTTGGTCGGGGGGGGTAGGTCGGAGACCCAGTACTTC. This codes for CASSLVGGGRSETQYF.

The V call is TRBV20-1, the J call TRBJ2-7; 8 nucleotides align to TRBD1. CDR1 and CDR2 (germline): DFQATT, SNEGSKA (reference sequence). With V trimmed by 3 bases and J by 1 base, 5 bases remained unmatched. This CDR3 region has 14 residues. The CDR3 DNA follows: TGCAGTGCTAGGGGACAGGAAAATTCCTACGAGCAGTACTTC. It yields the protein CSARGQENSYEQYF.

The chain is built from TRBV6-5 and TRBJ2-6; TRBD1 matches 11 bases. The germline gives CDR1 MNHEY, CDR2 SVGAGI. J was trimmed by 3 bases and V by 2 bases; bases with no gene match: 3. The CDR3 consists of 17 residues. The CDR3 sequence is CASSYGTGGHGANVLTF. The CDR3 DNA sequence: TGTGCCAGCAGTTACGGGACAGGGGGTCATGGGGCCAACGTCCTGACTTTC.

This clonotype has more than one count but fewer than ten. The chain uses TRBV6-2 or TRBV6-3 and TRBJ2-5; TRBD2 aligns across 7 bases. Germline V CDR1 and CDR2: MNHEY, SVGEGT. V lost 10 bases and J lost 2; bases outside the gene matches: 4. The CDR3 contains 12 residues. The CDR3 DNA reads as TGTGCCATCCGAGCGGGGCAAGAGACCCAGTACTTC. Translating gives CAIRAGQETQYF.

This clonotype was counted between two and nine times. The chain combines TRBV10-3 with TRBJ2-1; tentative D call: TRBD2 (5 bases). The ends were cut back, 11 bases at V and 10 bases at J, with 18 bases in the middle. The CDR3 runs to 12 residues. The germline CDR1 and CDR2 sequences are ENHRY and SYGVKD. This chain's CDR3 is CAVGPSLREQFF. CDR3 nucleotide sequence: TGTGCCGTCGGACCTAGCCTACGGGAGCAGTTCTTC.

The chain joins TRBV15 to TRBJ2-1, with TRBD2 matching 7 bases. CDR1 is LNHNV, CDR2 YYDKDF, per germline (reference sequence). V lost 7 bases, J lost 6 bases, and 12 bases stayed unmatched. The CDR3 loop spans 15 amino acids. The CDR3 DNA sequence: TGTGCCACCACCCCGGTAGCGGGCCAAACCAATGAGCAGTTCTTC. This gives the protein CATTPVAGQTNEQFF.

The chain is built from TRBV6-2 or TRBV6-3 and TRBJ2-7; 11 positions agree with TRBD1. Germline-derived CDR1 and CDR2 are MNHEY and SVGEGT. CDR3 length: 17 amino acids. V was pared by 2 bases and J by 4 bases, with 10 bases of the junction left unmatched. The CDR3 is CASSYSPVDRGRYEQYF. CDR3 in DNA: TGTGCCAGCAGTTACAGCCCAGTGGACAGGGGGCGGTACGAGCAGTACTTC.

The genes are TRBV7-8 and TRBJ2-2; tentatively, D is TRBD2 (6 bases). The CDR3 spans 16 residues. With 8 bases removed from V and 0 bases from J, the gap between germline ends came to 16 bases. The germline V gene encodes CDR1 SGHVS and CDR2 FQNEAQ. The CDR3 nucleotides read TGTGCCAGCGCTGGCCCGGCTAGCGCGAACACCGGGGAGCTGTTTTTT. As protein: CASAGPASANTGELFF.

In this sample, this clonotype turned up a few times. V and J are TRBV7-2 and TRBJ2-5, with TRBD1 matching 8 bases. This CDR3 spans 16 amino acids. CDR1 and CDR2 from the germline V gene are SGHTA and FQGNSA. J lost 3 bases, V lost 1 base, and 7 bases had no gene match. The chain's CDR3 is CASSLGRTGLKETQYF. The CDR3 coding sequence is TGTGCCAGCAGCTTAGGGCGGACAGGGCTGAAAGAGACCCAGTACTTC.

This clonotype was seen a handful of times. This sequence joins TRBV5-1 and TRBJ1-2; possible D gene TRBD1, 6 bases. The germline V gene has CDR1 SGHRS and CDR2 YFSETQ. CDR3 size: 14 residues. V was clipped by 4 bases and J by 3 bases, with 13 bases between them. The CDR3 nucleotides are TGCGCCAGCAGCCTCCAGGGGACGGACTATGGCTACACCTTC. It encodes CASSLQGTDYGYTF.

The chain joins TRBV9 to TRBJ2-1; D remains ambiguous. Per germline, CDR1 SGDLS and CDR2 YYNGEE. This CDR3 has 14 amino acids. The V gene lost 3 bases and the J gene lost 0 bases, with 7 bases spanning the gap. Here the CDR3 reads CASSETSSYNEQFF. The CDR3 bases are TGTGCCAGCAGCGAGACCAGCTCCTACAATGAGCAGTTCTTC.

This rearrangement joins TRBV19 to TRBJ2-6; 9 bases agree with TRBD1. This CDR3 is 21 amino acids long. V dropped 6 bases and J dropped 0; count of bases not matched to a gene: 18. Per the germline V gene, CDR1 is LNHDA and CDR2 is SQIVND (reference sequence). CDR3 protein: CASSPNRGRIGTVSGANVLTF. The CDR3 coding sequence is TGTGCCAGTAGCCCGAACAGGGGGCGCATAGGGACCGTCTCTGGGGCCAACGTCCTGACTTTC. The full variable domain, rest sourced from reference TRBV19 and TRBJ2-6, is DGGITQSPKYLFRKEGQNVTLSCEQNLNHDAMYWYRQDPGQGLRLIYYSQIVNDFQKGDIAEGYSVSREKKESFPLTVTSAQKNPTAFYLCASSPNRGRIGTVSGANVLTFGAGSRLTVL.

The chain combines TRBV6-2 or TRBV6-3 with TRBJ2-7; TRBD2 matches 9 bases. Germline trimming cut 3 bases from V and 3 bases from J; bases unmatched to any gene: 6. The CDR3 length is 15 residues. Germline CDR1 and CDR2: MNHEY and SVGEGT. The CDR3 protein is CASSYSGSEFYEQYF. CDR3 bases: TGTGCCAGCAGTTATAGCGGGAGTGAGTTCTACGAGCAGTACTTC.